Following are 23 T cell receptor beta chains from one sample sequenced in a study of blood T cells in healthy people across ages. Then a second PCR, running roughly 7 to 11 cycles, was carried out with a sample-barcoded 5' primer and a J-beta primer mix. MiXCR, applied by TCRdb to the 5' RACE reads, yields one record per CDR3 protein. The profile covers over a million distinct CDR3 sequences, with around 39% appearing a single time and 7.9% taken by the ten largest. What was sequenced was blood. These receptors were taken from a young woman in good health.

This clonotype was seen only a few times. This chain joins TRBV5-1 and TRBJ2-7; D gene ambiguous. CDR1 is SGHRS, CDR2 YFSETQ, per germline. The CDR3 loop spans 14 amino acids. Trimming pared 7 bases from V and 2 bases from J, leaving 16 bases between. The CDR3 sequence: CASSTTGSAYEQYF. CDR3 coding DNA: TGCGCCAGCTCTACAACTGGGTCGGCCTACGAGCAGTACTTC.

The table lists this clonotype with a few counts. The chain is built from TRBV6-2 or TRBV6-3 and TRBJ1-5, with D unresolved. Germline-derived CDR1 and CDR2 are MNHEY and SVGEGT. Trimming stripped 2 bases from V and 3 bases from J, with 5 bases between. The CDR3 has 13 amino acids. The CDR3 is CASSYNVNQPQHF. The CDR3 DNA reads as TGTGCCAGCAGTTACAATGTCAATCAGCCCCAGCATTTT.

The chain employs TRBV24-1 and TRBJ2-3, with a tentative D call TRBD1 (7 bases). CDR1 is KGHDR, CDR2 SFDVKD, per germline. V was cut by 4 bases and J by 3 bases, with 10 bases left in between. The CDR3 runs 14 residues. CDR3 coding DNA: TGTGCCACCAGTGACGCGGGACAGACAGATACGCAGTATTTT. Translation: CATSDAGQTDTQYF.

This clonotype showed up just once. CDR3 sequence reads: CASSFNLGGTEAFF. For the CDR3, the DNA is TGTGCCAGCAGTTTTAATCTGGGGGGCACTGAAGCTTTCTTT. J is TRBJ1-1 and V is TRBV27; TRBD1 might be the D (5 bases). The V gene lost 3 bases and the J gene lost 4 bases, with 12 bases spanning the gap. Germline CDR1 and CDR2: MNHEY and SMNVEV (reference sequence). The length of the CDR3 is 14 residues.

The chain carries TRBV20-1 and TRBJ2-3, with D hard to call. V was pared by 4 bases and J by 3 bases, with 11 bases between. Germline CDR1 reads DFQATT; CDR2 reads SNEGSKA (reference sequence). This CDR3 has 13 residues. CDR3 residues: CSATKPATDTQYF. The CDR3 bases are TGCAGTGCTACGAAGCCCGCGACAGATACGCAGTATTTT.

CDR3 nucleotide sequence: TGTGCCAGCAGCCCAGGAGGGGGTAGCTTATGGGAGCAGTTCTTC. It translates to CASSPGGGSLWEQFF. The rearrangement joins TRBV4-2 to TRBJ2-1; D possibly uses TRBD1 or TRBD2 (6 bases each). The V end was cut by 4 bases, the J end by 10 bases, with 20 bases between. The CDR3 contains 15 residues. Germline-derived CDR1 and CDR2 are LGHNA and YNFKEQ.

The chain combines TRBV5-1 with TRBJ2-1; TRBD1 matches 8 bases. Germline assignment: CDR1 SGHRS and CDR2 YFSETQ. J gave up 7 bases and V 0 bases, and 9 bases lay outside the gene matches. This CDR3 is 16 amino acids long. The CDR3 spells CASSLAAQGAWNEQFF. In DNA, the CDR3 is TGCGCCAGCAGCTTGGCCGCTCAGGGGGCGTGGAATGAGCAGTTCTTC.

J is TRBJ1-2 and V is TRBV7-9; D remains unclear. Germline V CDR1 and CDR2: SEHNR, FQNEAQ (reference sequence). V lost 4 bases and J 7 bases, leaving 16 bases between the germline ends. This CDR3 region has 14 residues. The chain's CDR3 is CASSSELGLGGYTF. The CDR3 bases are TGTGCCAGCAGCTCAGAGCTGGGTCTGGGTGGCTACACCTTC.

This clonotype was seen only a few times. The chain uses TRBV7-2 and TRBJ2-3, with a possible D match to TRBD2 (6 bases). The length of the CDR3 is 15 residues. The germline V and J ends were trimmed by 1 base and 7 bases, with 15 bases remaining between them. The V gene's germline CDR1 is SGHTA and CDR2 FQGNSA. In nucleotides, the CDR3 is TGTGCCAGCAGCTTAGTGGTGGGGCGGGGAAATACGCAGTATTTT. Translating gives CASSLVVGRGNTQYF. The whole variable domain, remainder taken from reference TRBV7-2 and TRBJ2-3, is GAGVSQSPSNKVTEKGKDVELRCDPISGHTALYWYRQSLGQGLEFLIYFQGNSAPDKSGLPSDRFSAERTGGSVSTLTIQRTQQEDSAVYLCASSLVVGRGNTQYFGPGTRLTVL.

In regard to this clonotype: A much larger clone is a single base away; this may be a read error. The J gene is TRBJ2-4, the V gene TRBV7-9; 12 bases agree with TRBD1. TRBJ2-7 explains the end of the DNA better; the J call may be wrong. In germline, CDR1 is SEHNR, CDR2 FQNEAQ (reference sequence). The CDR3 has 15 residues. CDR3 nucleotide sequence: TGTGCCATCGACGTCCCGGGACAGGGGGCGTACGAGCAGTACTTC. Translated: CAIDVPGQGAYEQYF.

The chain carries TRBV11-2 and TRBJ2-7, with TRBD1 matching 10 bases. The trim removed 0 bases at V and 6 bases at J, leaving 8 bases unmatched. CDR1 and CDR2 from the germline V gene are SGHAT and FQNNGV. The CDR3 consists of 16 residues. The CDR3: CASSLEPGQGYREQYF. The CDR3 nucleotides read TGTGCCAGCAGCTTAGAACCGGGACAGGGGTATCGCGAGCAGTACTTC.

The chain has TRBV10-1 and TRBJ1-2, with 11 bases lining up with TRBD1. This CDR3 has 14 amino acids. V was clipped by 6 bases and J by 6 bases; unmatched bases: 6. Germline-derived CDR1 and CDR2 are WNHNN and SYGVQD (reference sequence). The DNA of the CDR3 is TGCGCCAGCAGCGCGGGACAGGGGGTCGATGGCTACACCTTC. Its translation is CASSAGQGVDGYTF.

The chain employs TRBV7-9 and TRBJ2-5; no clear D gene. Germline V lookup: CDR1 SEHNR, CDR2 FQNEAQ (reference sequence). The ends were cut back, 5 bases at V and 5 bases at J, with 15 bases in the middle. The CDR3 is 14 residues long. This chain's CDR3 is CASSLSAFGETQYF. Here the CDR3 DNA reads TGTGCCAGCAGCCTATCCGCCTTCGGGGAGACCCAGTACTTC.

This chain joins TRBV29-1 and TRBJ1-1; 7 positions match TRBD1. Unmatched junction bases numbered 2, after V lost 0 bases and J lost 7 bases. The germline gives CDR1 SQVTM, CDR2 ANQGSEA. The CDR3 is 12 residues long. Here the CDR3 reads CSVEDWDSEAFF. DNA for the CDR3: TGCAGCGTTGAAGATTGGGACAGTGAAGCTTTCTTT.

This sequence joins TRBV5-4 and TRBJ2-5; D remains ambiguous. Germline V lookup: CDR1 SGHNT, CDR2 YYREEE (reference sequence). The CDR3 runs 13 residues. V lost 4 bases, J lost 4 bases, and 11 bases lay in between. The CDR3 protein is CASSTTDRETQYF. In nucleotides, the CDR3 is TGTGCCAGCAGCACCACAGACCGAGAGACCCAGTACTTC. Full variable domain (remainder filled in from reference TRBV5-4 and TRBJ2-5): ETGVTQSPTHLIKTRGQQVTLRCSSQSGHNTVSWYQQALGQGPQFIFQYYREEENGRGNFPPRFSGLQFPNYSSELNVNALELDDSALYLCASSTTDRETQYFGPGTRLLVL.

The chain links TRBV7-2 to TRBJ2-7; D unclear. Trimming left V 6 bases short and J 5 bases short, with 17 bases between. The CDR3 loop spans 14 amino acids. The germline gives CDR1 SGHTA, CDR2 FQGNSA. The CDR3 loop reads CASRTTALLDEQYF. CDR3 in DNA: TGTGCCAGCAGAACCACAGCCTTACTTGACGAGCAGTACTTC.

This chain uses TRBV2 with TRBJ2-5; D perhaps matches TRBD1 (6 bases). The J call may not be correct, given that the DNA end is closer to TRBJ2-4. The CDR3 runs 14 residues. CDR1 is SNHLY and CDR2 is FYNNEI in the germline V gene. The CDR3 sequence is CASSDPGVKNIQYF. CDR3 coding DNA: TGTGCCAGCAGTGACCCAGGGGTCAAAAACATTCAGTACTTC.

This clonotype appeared many times. V and J are TRBV29-1 and TRBJ1-5; D is unresolved. The CDR3 contains 13 residues. Germline-derived CDR1 and CDR2 are SQVTM and ANQGSEA. V was trimmed by 3 bases and J by 4 bases, leaving 10 bases between them. The CDR3 reads CSVEVDLNQPQHF. DNA of the CDR3: TGCAGCGTTGAGGTTGATCTTAATCAGCCCCAGCATTTT.

This chain connects TRBV29-1 to TRBJ2-2, with 9 bases fitting TRBD1. The CDR3 is 14 residues long. V lost 7 bases, J lost 10 bases, and 13 bases stayed unmatched. The germline V gene encodes CDR1 SQVTM and CDR2 ANQGSEA. CDR3 sequence reads: CSALTADRGTELFF. DNA for the CDR3: TGCAGCGCGTTAACTGCCGACAGGGGGACGGAGCTGTTTTTT.

The chain joins TRBV12-5 to TRBJ2-7; 9 nucleotides agree with TRBD2. This CDR3 spans 14 amino acids. The V and J ends lost 5 bases and 0 bases, in that order; junction bases with no gene match: 2. Germline loops: CDR1 LGHNT, CDR2 FRNRAP. The CDR3 sequence: CASGRSGSSYEQYF. DNA for the CDR3: TGTGCTAGTGGTCGTAGCGGGAGCTCCTACGAGCAGTACTTC. Variable domain in full (rest from reference TRBV12-5 and TRBJ2-7): DARVTQTPRHKVTEMGQEVTMRCQPILGHNTVFWYRQTMMQGLELLAYFRNRAPLDDSGMPKDRFSAEMPDATLATLKIQPSEPRDSAVYFCASGRSGSSYEQYFGPGTRLTVT.

About this clonotype itself: This may stem from a read error, because a much larger clone lies one nucleotide away. The gene calls are TRBV3-1 and TRBJ2-7; 11 bases are a match to TRBD2. The CDR3 covers 15 residues. With V trimmed by 3 bases and J by 7 bases, 8 bases remained unmatched. Germline V gene sequence: CDR1 LGHDT, CDR2 YNNKEL (reference sequence). For the CDR3, the DNA is TGTGCCAGCAGCCAGACTAGCGGGGCCTACAATGAGCAGTACTTC. Protein product: CASSQTSGAYNEQYF.

The chain uses TRBV9 and TRBJ2-5; TRBD2 aligns across 8 bases. The CDR3 consists of 14 residues. The germline V gene encodes CDR1 SGDLS and CDR2 YYNGEE. J was trimmed by 6 bases and V by 3 bases; bases with no gene match: 7. As DNA, the CDR3 is TGTGCCAGCAGCGGGTCTCGGGAGGGGAAGACCCAGTACTTC. Protein sequence: CASSGSREGKTQYF.

The V and J genes are TRBV7-9 and TRBJ2-7; D possibly corresponds to TRBD1 (6 bases). This CDR3 is built from 15 residues. V lost 1 base and J 2 bases, leaving 12 bases between the germline ends. Per germline, CDR1 SEHNR and CDR2 FQNEAQ (reference sequence). Written as DNA, the CDR3 is TGTGCCAGCAGCTTAGAGGCAGGGGCCACCTACGAGCAGTACTTC. This encodes CASSLEAGATYEQYF.